This entry features one T cell receptor (beta chain) sequence. This specimen comes from a study of blood T cell repertoires in COVID-19. Turning to the study itself: PBMCs, B-cell-depleted T cells, or T cells were the source of the cDNA or gDNA that made up the material.

TCRdb's copy holds only in-frame clones and misses some; the assay was immunoSEQ multiplex PCR. The sample yields about 260,000 clones, around 90% seen once. The receptor was derived from a man aged 55 to 70 who had recovered from COVID-19. The specimen sequenced was peripheral blood.

CDR3 nucleotides: TGTGCCAGCAGTGTACAGGGGGCCAAAAACATTCAGTACTTC. Residues: CASSVQGAKNIQYF. The genes are TRBV2 and TRBJ2-4, with 7 bases identical to TRBD1. The germline CDR1 and CDR2 sequences are SNHLY and FYNNEI. This CDR3 spans 14 amino acids. The junction had 1 base not matched to a gene; V was cut back by 4 bases and J by 1 base.